A selection of T cell receptor beta chains follows, all from one sample in a study of blood T cell repertoires in COVID-19. This table comes from immunoSEQ multiplex PCR, and its TCRdb copy is limited to in-frame clones, with some not included. The data contain roughly 670,000 clones, 75% to 90% of them singletons. The specimen sequenced was peripheral blood. These receptors all stem from a woman younger than 35 with acute or convalescent COVID-19. The CDR3 runs from the conserved cysteine through the conserved F or W. D genes are given only for firm matches. Not every row has a clone size; where given, it reads once, few, many or a size class.

clone_size j_call v_call d_call cdr3_aa cdr3_nt
- TRBJ2-2 TRBV5-1 - CASSLAGSDGTGELFF TGCGCCAGCAGCTTGGCCGGGTCAGATGGGACCGGGGAGCTGTTTTTT
- TRBJ1-2 TRBV29-1 - CSVELWAGVGGYTF TGCAGCGTTGAACTCTGGGCAGGGGTTGGCGGCTACACCTTC
- TRBJ1-2 TRBV9 TRBD1 CASSVGLGTAANYGYTF TGTGCCAGCAGCGTAGGGTTGGGGACAGCAGCTAACTATGGCTACACCTTC
once TRBJ1-5 TRBV6-5 TRBD1 CASSPLTGNEPQHF TGTGCCAGCAGTCCATTGACAGGGAATGAGCCCCAGCATTTT
- TRBJ1-4 TRBV7-9 - CASSSPGDFGKLFF TGTGCCAGCAGCTCCCCCGGGGATTTCGGAAAACTGTTTTTT
once TRBJ1-2 TRBV5-1 - CASSNPQVNYGYTF TGCGCCAGCAGCAACCCACAGGTTAACTATGGCTACACCTTC
- TRBJ1-1 TRBV9 TRBD1 CASSSHGQGTTEAFF TGTGCCAGCTCCTCTCATGGACAGGGGACGACTGAAGCTTTCTTT
- TRBJ1-1 TRBV5-1 - CASSLVPYSEAGTEAFF TGCGCCAGCAGCTTGGTCCCTTACTCCGAGGCGGGCACTGAAGCTTTCTTT
- TRBJ2-7 TRBV7-9 - CASSLADILYEQYF TGTGCCAGCAGCTTAGCGGACATCCTCTACGAGCAGTACTTC
- TRBJ1-2 TRBV4-3 TRBD1 CASSRNRGDGYTF TGCGCCAGCAGCCGGAACAGGGGTGATGGCTACACCTTC
- TRBJ1-3 TRBV9 - CASSVEALSGNTIYF TGTGCCAGCAGCGTAGAAGCCCTCTCTGGAAACACCATATATTTT
- TRBJ1-2 TRBV24-1 TRBD1 CATSLGQAYGYTF TGTGCCACCAGTCTAGGACAGGCTTATGGCTACACCTTC
- TRBJ2-3 TRBV5-4 TRBD2 CASSLSGRGTDTQYF TGTGCCAGCAGCCTTAGCGGGCGAGGCACAGATACGCAGTATTTT
- TRBJ2-6 TRBV10-1 - CASNPVPEAGANVLTF TGCGCCAGCAATCCTGTCCCGGAGGCGGGGGCCAACGTCCTGACTTTC
few TRBJ1-2 TRBV27 - CASSLGGGGYTF TGTGCCAGCAGTTTGGGGGGTGGGGGCTACACCTTC
- TRBJ1-5 TRBV27 TRBD1 CASSSGQGDQPQHF TGTGCCAGCAGTTCGGGACAGGGGGACCAGCCCCAGCATTTT
- TRBJ1-5 TRBV4-3 - CASSQDIWGGQPQHF TGCGCCAGCAGCCAAGATATTTGGGGCGGCCAGCCCCAGCATTTT
once TRBJ1-3 TRBV9 - CASSVGGSTVRNTIYF TGTGCCAGCAGCGTAGGTGGCAGCACAGTCCGAAACACCATATATTTT
- TRBJ2-7 TRBV3-1/TRBV3-2 TRBD1 CASSHRGTGGIYEQYF TGTGCCAGCAGCCACCGAGGGACAGGGGGAATCTACGAGCAGTACTTC
- TRBJ1-2 TRBV2 - CASNEVFRAGGYTF TGTGCCAGCAATGAGGTCTTCCGAGCGGGGGGCTACACCTTC
- TRBJ1-2 TRBV9 - CASSEWVSANYGYTF TGTGCCAGCAGTGAGTGGGTCAGCGCTAACTATGGCTACACCTTC
- TRBJ2-1 TRBV10-3 - CATVREPSYNEQFF TGTGCCACCGTACGGGAACCCTCCTACAATGAGCAGTTCTTC
- TRBJ1-5 TRBV10-3 - CAISRDNQPQHF TGTGCCATCAGTCGCGACAATCAGCCCCAGCATTTT
- TRBJ1-2 TRBV7-9 - CASSSGTSFYGYTF TGTGCCAGCAGCTCGGGGACATCTTTCTATGGCTACACCTTC
- TRBJ1-1 TRBV5-1 - CASSLDEGMNTEAFF TGCGCCAGCAGCTTGGACGAGGGTATGAACACTGAAGCTTTCTTT